This T cell receptor beta chain derives from a study of blood T cell repertoires in COVID-19. About the study: PBMCs, B-cell-depleted T cells, or T cells were the source of the cDNA or gDNA that made up the material.

The CDR3 has 15 residues. Germline CDR1 is MNHEY and CDR2 is SVGEGT. The V end lost 6 bases, the J end lost 7 bases, and 19 bases lay between the germline ends. Here immunoSEQ multiplex PCR was the method, and the copy in TCRdb shows in-frame clones only, minus some. The sample contains fewer than 200,000 clones, approximately 83% of which appear only once. The clonotype was recovered from a woman aged 80 or older with active or convalescent COVID-19. This sequence joins TRBV6-2 or TRBV6-3 and TRBJ1-3; perhaps TRBD1 as D (5 bases). Sequences were obtained from peripheral blood. The CDR3, as DNA: TGTGCCAGCAGCCAATACGACAGCCCGTCGAACACCATATATTTT. Translation gives CASSQYDSPSNTIYF.